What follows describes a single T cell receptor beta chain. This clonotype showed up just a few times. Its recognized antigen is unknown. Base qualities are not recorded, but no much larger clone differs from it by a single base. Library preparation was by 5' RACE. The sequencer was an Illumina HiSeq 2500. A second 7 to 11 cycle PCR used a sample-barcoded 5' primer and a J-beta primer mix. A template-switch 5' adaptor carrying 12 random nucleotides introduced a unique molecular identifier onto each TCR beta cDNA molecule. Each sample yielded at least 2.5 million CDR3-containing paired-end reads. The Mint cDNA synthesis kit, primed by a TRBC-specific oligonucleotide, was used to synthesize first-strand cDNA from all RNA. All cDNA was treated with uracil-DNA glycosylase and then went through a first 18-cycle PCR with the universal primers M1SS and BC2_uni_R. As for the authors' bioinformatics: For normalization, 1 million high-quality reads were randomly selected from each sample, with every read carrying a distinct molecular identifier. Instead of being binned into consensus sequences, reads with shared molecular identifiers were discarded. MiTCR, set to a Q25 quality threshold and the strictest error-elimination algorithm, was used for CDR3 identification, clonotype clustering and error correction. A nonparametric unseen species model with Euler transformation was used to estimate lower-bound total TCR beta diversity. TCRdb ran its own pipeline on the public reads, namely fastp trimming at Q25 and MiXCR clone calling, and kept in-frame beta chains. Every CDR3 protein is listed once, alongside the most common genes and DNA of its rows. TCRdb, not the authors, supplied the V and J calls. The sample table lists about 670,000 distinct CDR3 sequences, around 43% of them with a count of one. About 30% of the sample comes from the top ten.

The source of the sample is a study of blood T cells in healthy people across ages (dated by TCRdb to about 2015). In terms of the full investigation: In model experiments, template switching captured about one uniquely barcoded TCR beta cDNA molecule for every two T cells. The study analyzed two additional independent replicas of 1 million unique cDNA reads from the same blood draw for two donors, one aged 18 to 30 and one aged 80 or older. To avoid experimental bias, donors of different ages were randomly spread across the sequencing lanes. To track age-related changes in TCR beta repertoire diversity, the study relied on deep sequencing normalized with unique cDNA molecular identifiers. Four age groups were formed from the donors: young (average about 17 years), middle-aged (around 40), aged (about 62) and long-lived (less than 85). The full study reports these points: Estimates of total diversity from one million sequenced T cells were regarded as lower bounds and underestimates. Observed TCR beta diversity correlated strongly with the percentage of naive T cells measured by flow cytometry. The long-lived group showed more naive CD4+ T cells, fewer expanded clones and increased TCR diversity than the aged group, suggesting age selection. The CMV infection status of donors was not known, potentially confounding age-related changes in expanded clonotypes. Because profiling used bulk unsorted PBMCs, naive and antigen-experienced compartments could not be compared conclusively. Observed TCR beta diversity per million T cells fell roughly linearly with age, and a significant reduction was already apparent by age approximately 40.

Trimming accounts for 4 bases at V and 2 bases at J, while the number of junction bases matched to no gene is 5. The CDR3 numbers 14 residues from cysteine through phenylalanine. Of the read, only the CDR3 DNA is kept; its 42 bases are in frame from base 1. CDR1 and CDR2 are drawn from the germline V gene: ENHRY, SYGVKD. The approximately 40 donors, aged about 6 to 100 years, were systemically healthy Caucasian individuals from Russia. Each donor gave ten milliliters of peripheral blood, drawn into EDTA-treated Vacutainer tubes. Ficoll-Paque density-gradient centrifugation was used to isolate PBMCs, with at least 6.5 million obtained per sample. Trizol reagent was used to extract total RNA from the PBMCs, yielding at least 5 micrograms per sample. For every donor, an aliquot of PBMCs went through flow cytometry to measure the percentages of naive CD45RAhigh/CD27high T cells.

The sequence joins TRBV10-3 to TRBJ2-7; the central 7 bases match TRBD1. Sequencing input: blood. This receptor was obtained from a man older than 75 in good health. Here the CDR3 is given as CAISAVGQAYEQYF. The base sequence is TGTGCCATCAGTGCGGTTGGACAGGCCTACGAGCAGTACTTC.